The 10 T cell receptor beta chains reported below all come from one sample, sequenced in a study of tumor-infiltrating lymphocytes in primary liver carcinoma. Unsorted whole blood supplied the blood RNA, and germline DNA was isolated too. The investigators made TCR beta cDNA from roughly 460 ng total RNA, using a constant-region primer. TCR beta libraries came from three nested multiplex PCR rounds using slightly modified ARM-PCR. Rounds one and two of PCR, each of roughly 10 cycles, were primed with TRBV1-TRBV30 forward primers and a C-beta reverse primer. Each CDR3 protein gets one entry after TCRdb re-called the multiplex PCR reads with MiXCR. The data contain nearly 200,000 distinct CDR3 sequences, 65% of them seen just once; the ten biggest clones take up 7% to 8.5%. Source material: peripheral blood. Source of these receptors: a woman aged 60-70 years with primary liver carcinoma and hepatitis B virus infection.

In nucleotides, the CDR3 is TGTGCAGGCAGTGAAACAGGGGAGCGCGGCTACACCTTC. This encodes CAGSETGERGYTF. V and J are TRBV6-2 or TRBV6-3 and TRBJ1-2; 7 bases are a match to TRBD1. CDR3 length: 13 amino acids. Germline V gene data show CDR1 as MNHEY and CDR2 as SVGEGT.

Turning to this clonotype: Because the CDR3 is missing its conserved closing phenylalanine or tryptophan, this is likely a read error. The chain combines TRBV11-2 with TRBJ1-1, with D possibly being TRBD1 (5 bases). The germline V gene encodes CDR1 SGHAT and CDR2 FQNNGV. The CDR3 length is 20 residues. Deletions cut 8 bases from V and 7 bases from J, with 38 bases between. CDR3 bases: TGTGCCAGCTGCCCACATCAGTACGGACACCTTCGCTTTTGGGGCTATGAAGCTTTCGTT. It codes for CASCPHQYGHLRFWGYEAFV.

The chain is built from TRBV14 and TRBJ2-7; TRBD1 matches 8 bases. The CDR3 spans 17 residues. Germline V gene data show CDR1 as SGHDN and CDR2 as FVKESK. The trim removed 1 base at V and 7 bases at J, leaving 15 bases unmatched. In DNA form, the CDR3 reads TGTGCCAGCAGCCAAGGCGCCCCGGGGCAGGGGGCTAAAGAGCAGTACTTC. This sequence encodes CASSQGAPGQGAKEQYF. Using reference TRBV14 and TRBJ2-7 for the parts outside the CDR3, the full variable domain is EAGVTQFPSHSVIEKGQTVTLRCDPISGHDNLYWYRRVMGKEIKFLLHFVKESKQDESGMPNNRFLAERTGGTYSTLKVQPAELEDSGVYFCASSQGAPGQGAKEQYFGPGTRLTVT.

This clonotype was detected many times. This rearrangement joins TRBV29-1 to TRBJ2-2; TRBD1 or TRBD2 may be the D gene (5 bases each). The germline V gene encodes CDR1 SQVTM and CDR2 ANQGSEA. CDR3 size: 14 residues. The V end lost 7 bases, the J end lost 4 bases, and 16 bases lay between the germline ends. CDR3 amino acids: CSALVGRATGELFF. In nucleotides, the CDR3 is TGCAGCGCCCTGGTGGGACGGGCCACCGGGGAGCTGTTTTTT.

A note on this clonotype: This may be a read error: a much more frequent sequence differs by one nucleotide. The chain uses TRBV6-1 and TRBJ2-7; the D is unclear. The CDR3 has 14 residues. Germline loops: CDR1 MNHNS, CDR2 SASEGT. The CDR3 here is CASCERSIAYEQYF. The CDR3 DNA sequence: TGTGCCAGCTGTGAACGGAGCATCGCCTACGAGCAGTACTTC.

CDR3 loop: CASSVRAGLGVTDTQYF. The CDR3 nucleotides are TGCGCCAGCAGCGTCCGGGCCGGGTTGGGTGTCACAGATACGCAGTATTTT. The chain links TRBV5-1 to TRBJ2-3; D gene uncertain. The CDR3 length is 17 residues. CDR1 is SGHRS, CDR2 YFSETQ, per germline. V shed 4 bases and J shed 2 bases, with 20 bases lying between them.

Concerning this clonotype itself: The CDR3 carries no conserved terminal phenylalanine or tryptophan, so it likely arises from a read error. The V gene is TRBV5-1, the J gene TRBJ2-7; 7 positions match TRBD2. The CDR3 consists of 17 residues. From germline, CDR1 is SGHRS and CDR2 YFSETQ. Trimming removed 2 bases from V and 0 bases from J; junction bases left unmatched: 11. CDR3 sequence: CASSFRASGPRSYEQYI. DNA of the CDR3: TGCGCCAGCAGCTTTCGGGCTAGCGGTCCCCGCTCCTACGAGCAGTACATC.

This clonotype showed up just a few times. This may stem from a read error, because a much larger clone lies one nucleotide away. This chain links TRBV5-6 with TRBJ2-6; maybe TRBD1 (5 bases). The CDR3 sequence is 16 residues long. Germline values: CDR1 SGHDT, CDR2 YYEEEE. CDR3 in amino acids: CASSLYSSSGASVLTF. As DNA, the CDR3 is TGTGCCAGCAGCTTGTATTCTTCCTCTGGGGCCAGCGTCCTGACTTTC.

In its sample, this clonotype is medium-sized. The chain recombines TRBV11-2 with TRBJ2-7, with D possibly being TRBD2 (6 bases). With 5 bases removed from V and 0 bases from J, the gap between germline ends came to 17 bases. CDR1 SGHAT and CDR2 FQNNGV come from the germline V gene. The CDR3 has 16 amino acids. The CDR3 DNA is TGTGCCAGCAGCCCGAGGTTAGCGGTTCACTCCTACGAGCAGTACTTC. Translation: CASSPRLAVHSYEQYF.

This clonotype showed up just a few times. V is TRBV11-1 and J is TRBJ2-5; D gene uncertain. This CDR3 has 16 amino acids. CDR1 SGHAT and CDR2 FQDESV come from the germline V gene (reference sequence). V lost 8 bases, J lost 4 bases, and 23 bases lay in between. The CDR3 is CASDLGLDASLETQYF. The DNA for the CDR3 is TGTGCCAGCGACTTAGGATTGGACGCCTCACTAGAGACCCAGTACTTC. The variable domain in full, with the rest retrieved from reference TRBV11-1 and TRBJ2-5, is EAEVAQSPRYKITEKSQAVAFWCDPISGHATLYWYRQILGQGPELLVQFQDESVVDDSQLPKDRFSAERLKGVDSTLKIQPAELGDSAMYLCASDLGLDASLETQYFGPGTRLLVL.